Below, 9 T cell receptor beta chains from the same sample are listed, as sequenced in a study of blood T cell repertoires in COVID-19. The assay was immunoSEQ multiplex PCR, and TCRdb's table has in-frame clones only and misses some. The table lists about 250,000 clones, about 86% of them singletons. Sequencing was carried out using peripheral blood. These TCRs come from an older man with acute or convalescent COVID-19.

The chain employs TRBV18 and TRBJ2-6; possibly TRBD1 for D (6 bases). CDR3 length equals 15 residues. The germline gives CDR1 KGHSH, CDR2 LQKENI. V shed 2 bases and J shed 2 bases, with 7 bases lying between them. DNA of the CDR3: TGTGCCAGCTCACCAACAGGGCCTGGGGCCAACGTCCTGACTTTC. Translated: CASSPTGPGANVLTF. Full variable domain (remainder filled in from reference TRBV18 and TRBJ2-6): NAGVMQNPRHLVRRRGQEARLRCSPMKGHSHVYWYRQLPEEGLKFMVYLQKENIIDESGMPKERFSAEFPKEGPSILRIQQVVRGDSAAYFCASSPTGPGANVLTFGAGSRLTVL.

As for this clone: Other DNA sequences within the sample encode an identical CDR3. The genes are TRBV15 and TRBJ2-7, with TRBD1 identical over 7 bases. The CDR3 extends over 14 amino acids. Germline loops: CDR1 LNHNV, CDR2 YYDKDF (reference sequence). V lost 0 bases to trimming and J lost 2 bases; unmatched junction nucleotides: 1. The CDR3 DNA reads TGTGCCACCAGCAGAGAGGGGACAGCCTACGAGCAGTACTTC. Amino acid sequence: CATSREGTAYEQYF.

The genes are TRBV6-5 and TRBJ1-5; TRBD1 matches 8 bases. Germline CDR1 is MNHEY and CDR2 is SVGAGI. Trimming cost V 8 bases and J 4 bases; bases outside gene matches: 4. CDR3 size: 13 residues. CDR3 in amino acids: CASWTGLNQPQHF. In DNA, the CDR3 is TGTGCCAGCTGGACAGGGCTTAATCAGCCCCAGCATTTT.

The V and J genes are TRBV7-8 and TRBJ2-3, with 9 positions matching TRBD2. The V gene's germline CDR1 is SGHVS and CDR2 FQNEAQ. V was clipped by 3 bases and J by 4 bases; unmatched bases: 5. CDR3 length equals 15 residues. CDR3 nucleotide sequence: TGTGCCAGCAGCTTTCTGGGCGGGGGGGCAGATACGCAGTATTTT. Translated: CASSFLGGGADTQYF.

This sequence joins TRBV18 and TRBJ1-2, with 11 bases fitting TRBD1. The CDR3 is 14 amino acids. V lost 5 bases, J lost 5 bases, and 4 bases stayed unmatched. Germline lookup yields CDR1 KGHSH and CDR2 LQKENI. CDR3 sequence (DNA): TGTGCCAGCTCAACCGGGACAGGGGGGTATGGCTACACCTTC. Encoded protein: CASSTGTGGYGYTF.

This clone has just a few counts. Other DNA sequences of this sample code for an identical CDR3. V usage is TRBV19 and J usage is TRBJ1-2; 7 nucleotides match TRBD1. This CDR3 is built from 15 residues. In germline, CDR1 is LNHDA, CDR2 SQIVND (reference sequence). Trimming took 0 bases from V and 4 from J; bases not matched to a gene: 5. The CDR3 loop reads CASSIESTGVYGYTF. CDR3 DNA sequence: TGTGCCAGTAGTATAGAAAGTACAGGGGTCTATGGCTACACCTTC.

This clone was observed a single time. The chain employs TRBV5-1 and TRBJ2-1; TRBD2 aligns across 8 bases. The CDR3 contains 15 residues. The junction had 9 bases not matched to a gene; V was cut back by 1 base and J by 9 bases. From germline, CDR1 is SGHRS and CDR2 YFSETQ. CDR3 DNA sequence: TGCGCCAGCAGCTTGAATGCGGGGGGCCAGAGTGAGCAGTTCTTC. It codes for CASSLNAGGQSEQFF.

The chain joins TRBV4-3 to TRBJ2-2; 9 bases line up with TRBD1. There are 18 residues in the CDR3. J lost 5 bases, V lost 3 bases, and 13 bases had no gene match. The V gene's germline CDR1 is LGHNA and CDR2 YSLEER. CDR3 region: CASSQGATGGARTGELFF. CDR3 DNA: TGCGCCAGCAGCCAGGGGGCCACAGGGGGCGCGAGGACCGGGGAGCTGTTTTTT.

The rearrangement uses TRBV15 and TRBJ2-5; 8 bases are a match to TRBD2. The V gene end was trimmed by 0 bases and the J gene end by 6 bases; junction bases not matched to a gene: 15. CDR1 and CDR2 from the germline V gene are LNHNV and YYDKDF (reference sequence). The CDR3 is made up of 18 amino acids. CDR3 nucleotide sequence: TGTGCCACCAGCAGAGATACGGCGGGGGGCACAAGGATTCAGACCCAGTACTTC. Translating gives CATSRDTAGGTRIQTQYF. The full variable domain, rest sourced from reference TRBV15 and TRBJ2-5, is DAMVIQNPRYQVTQFGKPVTLSCSQTLNHNVMYWYQQKSSQAPKLLFHYYDKDFNNEADTPDNFQSRRPNTSFCFLDIRSPGLGDTAMYLCATSRDTAGGTRIQTQYFGPGTRLLVL.